The entry below gives a single T cell receptor (beta chain) sequence along with its context. The antigen remains unidentified. The data derive from a study of beta chain features in type 1 diabetes. The investigators reverse transcribed all of the isolated RNA, so they sequenced expressed TCRB transcripts. Here immunoSEQ multiplex PCR was the method, and the copy in TCRdb shows in-frame clones only, minus some. The sample lists 550,000 to 850,000 clones; over 10% were seen once. V lost 2 bases and J lost 1, with 8 bases in between. The CDR3 has 14 amino acids. The germline V gene has CDR1 SGDLS and CDR2 YYNGEE. Study-level points and caveats: Type 1 diabetes patients had moderately but significantly shorter TCRB CDR3s in all four CD4+ subsets.

The clonotype originates from a young man with type 1 diabetes. The sequenced sample consisted of naive CD4+ T cells from blood. The J gene is TRBJ2-3, the V gene TRBV9, with D possibly being TRBD2 (7 bases). The CDR3, as DNA: TGTGCCAGCAGCGTGGGGGGGCGCACAGATACGCAGTATTTT. This codes for CASSVGGRTDTQYF.